Listed here is a single TCR beta chain. Its cognate antigen is unknown. This sample is drawn from a study of OX40 agonist ivuxolimab in advanced cancers. The overall study: Patients were treated with intravenous ivuxolimab, dosed at 0.01 to 10 mg/kg and infused every 2 weeks. Head and neck, renal cell, melanoma or hepatocellular carcinoma were the cancers that dose-escalation patients had.

Findings and caveats of the study: Mean expanded clone counts were higher in CD8+ than CD4+ T cells. The expanded peripheral T cells' antigen specificity was not determined.

Libraries were prepared by immunoSEQ multiplex PCR; TCRdb keeps only in-frame clonotypes and omits some of them. This sample yields 80,000 to 130,000 clones, of which roughly nine tenths are seen a single time; over 0.3% belongs to the top ten. Looked up from germline, CDR1 is SGHAT and CDR2 is FQNNGV. This CDR3 comprises 18 residues. V was shortened by 4 bases and J by 0 bases, with 16 bases between the two germline ends. The V gene is TRBV11-2, the J gene TRBJ2-6; D possibly uses TRBD1 or TRBD2 (5 bases each). The source is an adult with an advanced solid tumor such as melanoma, head and neck, liver or kidney cancer. The specimen comprised CD4+ or CD8+ T cells sorted from blood, sampled in a trial of the OX40 agonist ivuxolimab. The CDR3 spells CASSYRDGTYSGANVLTF. The DNA of the CDR3 is TGTGCCAGCAGCTACCGGGACGGAACATACTCTGGGGCCAACGTCCTGACTTTC.